This T cell receptor (beta chain) was identified during a study of blood T cell repertoires in COVID-19. Germline CDR1 SGHRS, CDR2 YFSETQ. V was clipped by 4 bases and J by 8 bases, with 15 bases between them. The length of the CDR3 is 14 residues. Cohort 3 recovered donors had two negative PCRs, clearance, or symptom resolution. The table came from immunoSEQ multiplex PCR; TCRdb's copy has only in-frame clones and leaves some out. The table has 350,000 to 400,000 clones, 85% to 90% seen once; the top ten hold about 1%. The sequenced sample consisted of PBMCs or T cells enriched from blood (not recorded which). This chain joins TRBV5-1 and TRBJ2-2, with D uncertain. The TCR sequence derives from a man aged 18-30 years who had recovered from COVID-19. DNA for the CDR3: TGCGCCAGCAGCGTGGTCCCGGCGGCAGGGGAGCTGTTTTTT. Protein: CASSVVPAAGELFF.